These T cell receptor beta chains were read from a single sample in a study of T cell responses to AZD1222 COVID-19 vaccine. The table came from immunoSEQ multiplex PCR; TCRdb's copy has only in-frame clones and leaves some out. The table includes around 110,000 clones, around 94% detected once. The sequenced sample was peripheral blood, obtained on day 0 of AZD1222 vaccination. These receptors were collected from an adult in good health. Each CDR3 is given with its conserved first and last residue.

len	v_gene	CDR3aa
15	TRBV19	CASSITRDWGEKLFF
13	TRBV29-1	CSVKKTGFDGYTF
14	TRBV5-6	CASSLRTGGRPQHF
17	TRBV18	CASSPYTTGGGNQPQHF
16	TRBV7-3	CASSPRQGDIQETQYF
19	TRBV5-6	CASSLTRDGGSRLGNTIYF
14	TRBV9	CASSPRDTNPEAFF
15	TRBV6-5	CASSYSNGQREPQHF
13	TRBV19	CASSRDPANEQFF
16	TRBV7-9	CASSSIGDRADQPQHF
16	TRBV6-4	CASSETSVGGRDTQYF
14	TRBV7-3	CASSGTRGKNEQFF
14	TRBV10-3	CAIRDMGHTGELFF
16	TRBV5-6	CASSEILGVDTGELFF
14	TRBV11-1	CASSSPTTPETQYF
16	TRBV28	CASRTSGTGVTGELFF
15	TRBV19	CASSIPGQGFTEAFF
16	TRBV7-9	CASSLQDYKSGNTIYF
14	TRBV5-1	CASSLGQGEETQYF
13	TRBV27	CASSLVWEGMAFF
13	TRBV12-3/TRBV12-4	CASSRGQPYGYTF
15	TRBV28	CASSFETGGNREAFF
12	TRBV9	CASSVIAGPLFF
17	TRBV30	CAWSLPGLAGLGNEQFF
15	TRBV11-1	CASSLIQGGRAEAFF
13	TRBV28	CASSLPGGWRGTF
15	TRBV27	CASSPGWAANTEAFF
13	TRBV6-2/TRBV6-3	CASSPEYTGEQYF
15	TRBV28	CASNSGGAYQETQYF
15	TRBV4-1	CASSRTSGLAYEQYF
13	TRBV5-6	CASSSGQNTEAFF
17	TRBV28	CASSLWTGSTYNSPLHF
16	TRBV3-1/TRBV3-2	CASSPRLTGNGSPLHF
14	TRBV27	CASSSTLRPYEQYF
12	TRBV28	CASSYREYEQYF
14	TRBV28	CASSLEGRRYGYTF
15	TRBV28	CASSLGLKGSYGYTF
14	TRBV3-1/TRBV3-2	CASSQRAHNEKLFF
13	TRBV27	CASSPRTGYEQYF
14	TRBV5-6	CASSLAQTNTEAFF
15	TRBV28	CASSFLGDLYNTQYF
14	TRBV9	CASSVGTSASKQYF
13	TRBV27	CASSLQGFYEQYF
14	TRBV3-1/TRBV3-2	CASSLRTGNYEQYF
14	TRBV5-1	CASRLAGGQETQYF
12	TRBV29-1	CSADRGSETQYF
16	TRBV10-3	CAISDPIRGWDYEQYF
17	TRBV12-5	CASAPPGRTTYTDTQYF
13	TRBV2	CASSEGEGGKAFF
15	TRBV28	CASSSGQGVNSPLHF
14	TRBV14	CASSQAWVNTEAFF
15	TRBV7-6	CASSLYTGAEETQYF
15	TRBV4-2	CASRTSGSSTDTQYF
14	TRBV6-5	CASTSGTAGGEQYF
15	TRBV28	CASSPRLAEYNEQFF